One and the same sample provided the 7 T cell receptor beta chains below, sequenced in a study of graft-versus-host responses after intestinal transplantation. TCRdb's table, derived via immunoSEQ multiplex PCR, lists solely in-frame clones and lacks some. This table has roughly 93,000 clones, approximately 92% appearing once. These receptors have no identified antigens. The material was unstimulated CD8+ T cells sorted from spleen or lymph node cells, obtained before intestinal transplant. The source is a human donor who received an intestinal transplant.

The chain uses TRBV5-6 and TRBJ2-7; 9 bases fit TRBD2. Germline lookup yields CDR1 SGHDT and CDR2 YYEEEE. Trimming at V came to 0 bases and at J to 4 bases, leaving 5 bases not matched to a gene. The length of the CDR3 is 15 residues. The CDR3 loop reads CASSLDAGGLYEQYF. As DNA, the CDR3 is TGTGCCAGCAGCTTGGACGCGGGAGGGCTTTACGAGCAGTACTTC.

This rearrangement joins TRBV27 to TRBJ1-2, with 9 bases that match TRBD1. The CDR3 length is 14 residues. V shed 1 base, J shed 6 bases, and the junction held 3 bases outside the gene matches. Per germline, CDR1 MNHEY and CDR2 SMNVEV (reference sequence). The chain's CDR3 is CASSLYWDRDGYTF. CDR3 bases: TGTGCCAGCAGTTTATATTGGGACAGGGATGGCTACACCTTC.

Only one count was recorded for this clone. The genes are TRBV13 and TRBJ2-5; no definite D call. CDR1 PRHDT and CDR2 FYEKMQ come from the germline V gene (reference sequence). Trimming removed 3 bases from V and 3 bases from J, with 5 bases in between. This CDR3 spans 12 amino acids. The CDR3 DNA sequence: TGTGCCAGCAGCTTTCTCGAAGAGACCCAGTACTTC. Its protein product is CASSFLEETQYF.

This chain joins TRBV2 and TRBJ2-1; D is possibly TRBD2 (6 bases). V dropped 8 bases and J dropped 3 bases, with 14 bases sitting between them. Germline CDR1 SNHLY, CDR2 FYNNEI. The CDR3 has 14 residues. The CDR3 DNA follows: TGTGCCAGCTTTCCCAGCGGGTTCTACAATGAGCAGTTCTTC. Its translation is CASFPSGFYNEQFF. Filled out from reference TRBV2 and TRBJ2-1, the complete variable domain reads EPEVTQTPSHQVTQMGQEVILRCVPISNHLYFYWYRQILGQKVEFLVSFYNNEISEKSEIFDDQFSVERPDGSNFTLKIRSTKLEDSAMYFCASFPSGFYNEQFFGPGTRLTVL.

This clone was observed once. V is TRBV9 and J is TRBJ1-2, with 10 positions matching TRBD1. Germline CDR1 and CDR2: SGDLS and YYNGEE. CDR3 size: 14 residues. With 0 bases clipped from V and 6 bases from J, the junction kept 2 bases outside the gene matches. This CDR3 is CASSVEGTGDGYTF. The CDR3 region has the DNA TGTGCCAGCAGCGTAGAAGGGACAGGGGATGGCTACACCTTC.

This chain joins TRBV4-1 and TRBJ2-5; D may be TRBD1 (5 bases). The CDR3 is made up of 19 amino acids. Germline V gene data show CDR1 as MGHRA and CDR2 as YSYEKL. V was cut by 0 bases and J by 0 bases, with 20 bases left in between. The CDR3, as DNA: TGCGCCAGCAGCCAAGACCAGGGCTTATTAGGATCGTACCAAGAGACCCAGTACTTC. It encodes CASSQDQGLLGSYQETQYF.

The V and J genes are TRBV19 and TRBJ2-1, with 7 positions matching TRBD2. CDR1 is LNHDA and CDR2 is SQIVND in the germline V gene (reference sequence). Germline trimming cut 4 bases from V and 4 bases from J; bases unmatched to any gene: 7. The CDR3 totals 15 residues. CDR3 sequence: CASSSLGLTYNEQFF. The DNA of the CDR3 is TGTGCCAGTAGTAGTCTGGGACTAACTTACAATGAGCAGTTCTTC.